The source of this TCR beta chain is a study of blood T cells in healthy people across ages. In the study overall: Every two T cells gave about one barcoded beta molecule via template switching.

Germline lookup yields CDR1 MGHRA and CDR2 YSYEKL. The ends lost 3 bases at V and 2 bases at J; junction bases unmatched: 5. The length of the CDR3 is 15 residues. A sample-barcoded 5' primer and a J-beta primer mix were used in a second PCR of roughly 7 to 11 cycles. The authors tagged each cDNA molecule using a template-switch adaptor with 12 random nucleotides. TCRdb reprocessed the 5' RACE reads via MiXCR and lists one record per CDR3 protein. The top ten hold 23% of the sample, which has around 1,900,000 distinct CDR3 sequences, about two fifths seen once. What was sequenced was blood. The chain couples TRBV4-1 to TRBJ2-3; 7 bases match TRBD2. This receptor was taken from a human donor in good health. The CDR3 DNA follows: TGCGCCAGCAGCCAGAGAAGCGGGGTCACAGATACGCAGTATTTT. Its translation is CASSQRSGVTDTQYF.